Sequencing of this T cell receptor beta chain was carried out in a study of T-cell memory formation after mild COVID-19. Amplification by 5'RACE using constant-segment primers produced TCR alpha and TCR beta cDNA libraries that carried sample barcodes and UMIs. TCRdb redid the calling of the 5' RACE reads with MiXCR, one entry per CDR3 protein. The top ten clones hold 20% to 25% of a sample with 470,000 or so distinct CDR3 sequences, over 15% of them seen once. Turning to this clonotype: Its antigen is still unknown.

Study outcomes and limitations: CD8+ contracting clones occupied EMRA, while CD4+ ones occupied mainly CM and EM. Detection of some responders pre-infection suggested pre-existing cross-reactive memory T cells participated. Day 15 to 85 contracting clones showed balanced CD4/CD8; later expanders leaned CD4+.

Germline V CDR1 and CDR2: LNHDA, SQIVND (reference sequence). V was cut by 4 bases and J by 5 bases, with 14 bases left in between. The CDR3 is 15 residues long. Material for sequencing was PBMCs or a T cell subset sorted from them (not recorded which). The chain employs TRBV19 and TRBJ2-2; D is tentatively TRBD1 or TRBD2 (5 bases each). The sequence was obtained from a man younger than 35 who had mild COVID-19 (a few samples of this study predate the infection). Cell type and time point are not known. As DNA, the CDR3 is TGTGCCAGTAGTACAGGGACCCGATGGACCGGGGAGCTGTTTTTT. It yields the protein CASSTGTRWTGELFF.